These T cell receptor beta chains were read from a single sample in a study of blood T cell repertoires in COVID-19. The assay was immunoSEQ multiplex PCR, and TCRdb's table has in-frame clones only and misses some. The sample holds tens of thousands of clones, approximately 89% seen once. Input material: peripheral blood. Source of these receptors: a human donor with acute or convalescent COVID-19. The donor label of this sample is uncertain. Both conserved end residues are part of each CDR3. Fields, in order: V gene, D gene, clone size, J gene, CDR3 DNA, CDR3 protein. A D gene is named only where the DNA matches it firmly. Some rows mark clone size as missing; the rest say once, few, many or name a class of expanded clone.

TRBV7-9	-	few	TRBJ2-7	TGTGCCAGCAGCTTAGGCGGGGGCCTTTCCTACGAGCAGTACTTC	CASSLGGGLSYEQYF
TRBV10-2	-	-	TRBJ2-5	TGCGCCAGCAGGGATACTGACTCCCAAGAGACCCAGTACTTC	CASRDTDSQETQYF
TRBV4-2	TRBD1	-	TRBJ2-1	TGTGCCAGCAGCCTCCCGACAGGGGCTAATGAGCAGTTCTTC	CASSLPTGANEQFF
TRBV12-5	-	-	TRBJ2-7	TGTGCTAGTGGTTTGGAAGGGAGCCACGAGCAGTACTTC	CASGLEGSHEQYF
TRBV7-3	-	-	TRBJ1-1	TGTGCCAGCAGCCTTGGCCGTGGGGGGTCTGAAGCTTTCTTT	CASSLGRGGSEAFF
TRBV7-7	-	-	TRBJ1-6	TGTGCCAGCAGCAAAGGGAGGCATTCACCCCTCCACTTT	CASSKGRHSPLHF
TRBV10-3	TRBD2	once	TRBJ2-2	TGTGCCATAGGACTAGCGGGGACGAACACCGGGGAGCTGTTTTTT	CAIGLAGTNTGELFF
TRBV18	-	-	TRBJ2-3	TGTGCCAGCTCACCACTTGCAGGGCCGAAGGGCGCAGATACGCAGTATTTT	CASSPLAGPKGADTQYF
TRBV11-3	-	-	TRBJ2-7	TGTGCCAGCAGCTTAGAGAGCTACTACGAGCAGTACTTC	CASSLESYYEQYF
TRBV3-1/TRBV3-2	-	-	TRBJ2-4	TGTGCCAGCAGCGGTCAGGCTTTAGCCAAAAACATTCAGTACTTC	CASSGQALAKNIQYF
TRBV27	-	-	TRBJ2-7	TGTGCCAGCAGTTTATTTCGGTTCTACGAGCAGTACTTC	CASSLFRFYEQYF
TRBV5-1	-	once	TRBJ2-5	TGCGCCAGCAGAACTTTACAGGGTTACCAAGAGACCCAGTACTTC	CASRTLQGYQETQYF
TRBV2	-	-	TRBJ1-1	TGTGCCAGCAGTGAAGCAGTCGAGGGAGAAGCTTTCTTT	CASSEAVEGEAFF
TRBV3-1/TRBV3-2	-	-	TRBJ2-7	TGTGCCAGCAGCCAAAGGGGCGAGCAGTACTTC	CASSQRGEQYF
TRBV6-5	TRBD1	-	TRBJ1-5	TGTGCCAGCAGATTAAACCGGGACAGTTGGGAGCCCCAGCATTTT	CASRLNRDSWEPQHF
TRBV14	-	-	TRBJ1-4	TGTGCCAGCAGCCCCTCGGGGTTGGGGAGGGAAAAACTGTTTTTT	CASSPSGLGREKLFF
TRBV6-2/TRBV6-3	-	-	TRBJ2-2	TGTGCCAGCAGCCTGACAGGAGGCTCCGGGGAGCTGTTTTTT	CASSLTGGSGELFF
TRBV24-1	TRBD1	-	TRBJ1-1	TGTGCCACCAGTCCAACCCCGGGACAGGGAGGGGTAGCTTTCTTT	CATSPTPGQGGVAFF
TRBV6-5	-	-	TRBJ1-1	TGTGCCAGCAGAACCTCGGACAGACTGAACACTGAAGCTTTCTTT	CASRTSDRLNTEAFF
TRBV24-1	TRBD1	-	TRBJ1-1	TGTGCCACCAGTGATTTAGGCAGGGGGCGCGGGGCTTTCTTT	CATSDLGRGRGAFF
TRBV29-1	TRBD1	-	TRBJ2-3	TGCAGCGTCGCCGACAACAGGGGGCCCACAGATACGCAGTATTTT	CSVADNRGPTDTQYF
TRBV9	-	-	TRBJ1-1	TGTGCCAGCAGCGCCCGCGGGAGGGGCACTGAAGCTTTCTTT	CASSARGRGTEAFF
TRBV4-2	TRBD1	-	TRBJ2-1	TGTGCCAGCAGCCAAGTTAACCGGGACAGCAATAATGAGCAGTTCTTC	CASSQVNRDSNNEQFF
TRBV7-9	TRBD2	-	TRBJ2-1	TGTGCCAGCAGCCTAAGCGGGGGGGACTACAATGAGCAGTTCTTC	CASSLSGGDYNEQFF
TRBV6-1	TRBD1	-	TRBJ1-1	TGTGCCAGCAGTCAAGACAGGGGAGCCGAAGCTTTCTTT	CASSQDRGAEAFF
TRBV5-1	-	once	TRBJ2-3	TGCGCCAGCAGCTTGGGGGGTAGGGACTTCACAGATACGCAGTATTTT	CASSLGGRDFTDTQYF
TRBV28	TRBD2	-	TRBJ2-5	TGTGCCAGCAGTTTGTATCTAGCGGGAGAGACCCAGTACTTC	CASSLYLAGETQYF
TRBV10-2	TRBD2	-	TRBJ2-1	TGCGCCAGCACAAATCCCTGGGGGGGAAATGAGCAGTTCTTC	CASTNPWGGNEQFF
TRBV7-2	-	-	TRBJ1-2	TGTGCCAGCAGCATACAACAGCGGAGGTTAGGCTACACCTTC	CASSIQQRRLGYTF
TRBV6-6	TRBD1	-	TRBJ2-7	TGTGCCAGCCGCCGGGACAGCACCTACGAGCAGTACTTC	CASRRDSTYEQYF
TRBV5-8	-	-	TRBJ2-5	TGTGCCAGCGCGCCCTTTGAAGGAGGGGAGACCCAGTACTTC	CASAPFEGGETQYF
TRBV5-1	-	-	TRBJ1-3	TGCGCCAGCAGCTTGGTCCCGGAGGGAAACACCATATATTTT	CASSLVPEGNTIYF
TRBV21-1	-	-	TRBJ1-2	TGTGCCAGCAGCAAAGAAGGTCGGAGCGGCTACACCTTC	CASSKEGRSGYTF
TRBV6-1	TRBD1	-	TRBJ1-3	TGTGCCAGCAGTGAATTACAGGGGGCTGCTGGAAACACCATATATTTT	CASSELQGAAGNTIYF
TRBV3-1/TRBV3-2	-	-	TRBJ1-1	TGTGCCAGCAGCCAAGATAGGAACACTGAAGCTTTCTTT	CASSQDRNTEAFF
TRBV6-5	TRBD1	-	TRBJ2-1	TGTGCCAGCAGTTACTTCGGACAGGGGATCTACAATGAGCAGTTCTTC	CASSYFGQGIYNEQFF
TRBV4-3	TRBD1	-	TRBJ1-6	TGCGCCAGCAGCCAGGACAGGGGACGTTCACCCCTCCACTTT	CASSQDRGRSPLHF
TRBV5-1	-	-	TRBJ1-1	TGCGCCAGCGCCGGTGGTCAATTTAGCAACACTGAAGCTTTCTTT	CASAGGQFSNTEAFF
TRBV18	-	once	TRBJ1-1	TGTGCCAGCTCACCAGCTTCGGTAAACACTGAAGCTTTCTTT	CASSPASVNTEAFF
TRBV11-2	-	-	TRBJ1-1	TGTGCCAGCAGCTACTCCTTGGAGGGGACTGAAGCTTTCTTT	CASSYSLEGTEAFF
TRBV11-3	TRBD2	-	TRBJ2-3	TGTGCCAGCAGCTCACTAGCGGACACAGATACGCAGTATTTT	CASSSLADTDTQYF
TRBV19	-	once	TRBJ2-3	TGTGCCAGTAGTTCAACAGGGATAGATACGCAGTATTTT	CASSSTGIDTQYF
TRBV7-2	-	once	TRBJ2-7	TGTGCCAGCAGCTTAGAGTCGGGACTCACCTACGAGCAGTACTTC	CASSLESGLTYEQYF
TRBV9	-	-	TRBJ2-7	TGTGCCAGCAGCGTGGTACGGGGGTCTTTCTCCTACGAGCAGTACTTC	CASSVVRGSFSYEQYF
TRBV7-9	TRBD1	-	TRBJ1-5	TGTGCCAGCAGCCCAGGGACAGGGGTTAGTCAGCCCCAGCATTTT	CASSPGTGVSQPQHF
TRBV6-5	-	-	TRBJ2-5	TGTGCCACCTTAAATCTCCAAGAGACCCAGTACTTC	CATLNLQETQYF
TRBV5-1	-	once	TRBJ1-1	TGCGCCAGCAGGCGGATAGAGGAGAACACTGAAGCTTTCTTT	CASRRIEENTEAFF
TRBV3-1/TRBV3-2	-	-	TRBJ1-1	TGTGCCAGCAGCGGAGGGTCGGGCACTGAAGCTTTCTTT	CASSGGSGTEAFF
TRBV6-6	TRBD1	-	TRBJ1-2	TGTGCCAGCAGCAAAGACAGGGAGTCACTTAACTATGGCTACACCTTC	CASSKDRESLNYGYTF